This T cell receptor (beta chain) comes out of a study of OX40 agonist ivuxolimab in advanced cancers. Overall study context: Intravenous ivuxolimab at 0.01 to 10 mg/kg was given to patients every 2 weeks.

The repertoire was sequenced with immunoSEQ multiplex PCR; TCRdb's copy has only in-frame clones and lacks some. In the table there are 60,000 to 70,000 clones, 82% of which are singletons. There are 15 residues in the CDR3. The V gene's germline CDR1 is SEHNR and CDR2 FQNEAQ (reference sequence). V lost 1 base and J lost 4, with 11 bases in between. Samples were taken at baseline and on day 1 of cycles 4 and 7. The rearrangement links TRBV7-9 to TRBJ2-1; D is unresolved. The sequence was obtained from an adult with an advanced solid tumor such as melanoma, head and neck, liver or kidney cancer. The starting material was CD4+ or CD8+ T cells sorted from blood, obtained in a trial of the OX40 agonist ivuxolimab. The DNA of the CDR3 is TGTGCCAGCAGCTTAGAGGTTGGGAAGTACAATGAGCAGTTCTTC. Amino acids: CASSLEVGKYNEQFF.